A selection of T cell receptor beta chains follows, all from one sample in a study of HIV-infected children after antiretroviral therapy interruption. In TCRdb, the 3' RACE reads were re-called with MiXCR into one record per CDR3 protein. The repertoire consists of 90,000 or so distinct CDR3 sequences, with 6.9% occurring once and the leading ten covering more than 0.95%. The sequencing here drew on CD45RA+ CD4+ T cells from PBMCs, pooled from several time points, taken from a donor given antiretroviral therapy, either interrupted or continuous. The receptors stem from a pool of human donors with HIV. Both conserved end residues are part of each CDR3. A D gene is named only where the DNA matches it firmly. Clone sizes are given selectively: once, few, many, or a class where the clone is expanded.

j_call,clone_size,v_call,d_call,cdr3_nt,cdr3_aa
TRBJ2-5,many,TRBV11-3,-,TGTGCCAGCAGCTTAGGGCCAGCGGAGCATCAAGAGACCCAGTACTTC,CASSLGPAEHQETQYF
TRBJ2-5,many,TRBV21-1,-,TGTGCCAGCAGCAACCCACCCACTCTAGCGGGAGATTACGAGACCCAGTACTTC,CASSNPPTLAGDYETQYF
TRBJ1-5,-,TRBV30,-,TGTGCCTGGAGTGAGGGCCTTAATCAGCCCCAGCATTTT,CAWSEGLNQPQHF
TRBJ2-7,few,TRBV12-3/TRBV12-4,-,TGTGCCAGCAGGAGGGGTTTCGGCGAGCAGTACTTC,CASRRGFGEQYF
TRBJ1-5,-,TRBV14,-,TGTGCCAGCAGCCAGGGGCCGAAGGGACAGCCCCAGCATTTT,CASSQGPKGQPQHF
TRBJ2-3,many,TRBV27,-,TGTGCCAGCAGTGCCCCCAACAGGAATACGCAGTATTTT,CASSAPNRNTQYF
TRBJ2-3,many,TRBV24-1,-,TGTGCCACGGGGGAATCCCGAGGCGGTGCAGATACGCAGTATTTT,CATGESRGGADTQYF
TRBJ2-1,-,TRBV3-1,-,TGTGCCAGCAGCCAAAGACTCCTCTCCTACAATGAGCAGTTCTTC,CASSQRLLSYNEQFF
TRBJ1-6,many,TRBV27,TRBD1,TGTGCCAGCAGTAACCGGGACAGAGTTAATTCACCCCTCCACTTT,CASSNRDRVNSPLHF
TRBJ1-1,-,TRBV11-2,-,TGTGCCAGCAGCTTCCGATGGACAATGAACACTGAAGCTTTCTTT,CASSFRWTMNTEAFF
TRBJ2-2,many,TRBV5-1,-,TGCGCCAGCAGCTCAGGGGAGACCGGGGAGCTGTTTTTT,CASSSGETGELFF
TRBJ1-2,few,TRBV29-1,-,TGCAGCGTTGGCGGCTACACCTTC,CSVGGYTF
TRBJ1-1,-,TRBV20-1,-,TGCAGTGCTAGGGGTGGGGATTTAGACATGAACACTGAAGCTTTCTTT,CSARGGDLDMNTEAFF
TRBJ2-3,many,TRBV11-3,TRBD1,TGTGCCAGCAGCGGACCCGGGACAGGGGTAGCAGATACGCAGTATTTT,CASSGPGTGVADTQYF
TRBJ2-3,many,TRBV7-9,TRBD2,TGTGCCATCCCGCTAGCGGAAAGCACAGATACGCAGTATTTT,CAIPLAESTDTQYF
TRBJ2-5,many,TRBV25-1,TRBD1,TGTGCCAGCAGTGAGGGCCGACAGGGCTTCGGAGAGACCCAGTACTTC,CASSEGRQGFGETQYF
TRBJ2-1,-,TRBV6-1,-,TGTGCCAGCAGTGAAAGCTGGACTTCGACCTACAATGAGCAGTTCTTC,CASSESWTSTYNEQFF
TRBJ2-3,many,TRBV7-2,-,TGTGCCAGCAGCTTAGCGGTGGGGAATCCCCAGGGGAAGCGGGGAACAGATACGCAGTATTTT,CASSLAVGNPQGKRGTDTQYF
TRBJ1-3,many,TRBV6-6,-,TGTGCCAGCAGTTACACGGGACAAGACACTGGAAACACCATATATTTT,CASSYTGQDTGNTIYF
TRBJ1-4,few,TRBV4-1,-,TGCGCCAGCAGCGGACAGCCTAATGAAAAACTGTTTTTT,CASSGQPNEKLFF
TRBJ1-4,many,TRBV2,-,TGTGCCACCTCCAGAACCAGGGATGAAAAACTGTTTTTT,CATSRTRDEKLFF
TRBJ1-6,few,TRBV12-3/TRBV12-4,-,TGTGCCAGCAGTTTACAGACAGCTAGCTCCTATAATTCACCCCTCCACTTT,CASSLQTASSYNSPLHF
TRBJ1-2,-,TRBV12-3/TRBV12-4,TRBD1,TGTGCCAGCAGAACCGGGACAGGCCGCTATGGCTACACCTTC,CASRTGTGRYGYTF
TRBJ2-7,many,TRBV3-1,TRBD1,TGTGCCAGCAGCCAGGGACAGGGGGCATTCGAGCAGTACTTC,CASSQGQGAFEQYF
TRBJ1-5,many,TRBV6-6,TRBD1,TGTGCCAGCAGTGATCCAGGACAGGCTCCGCTTTTT,CASSDPGQAPLF
TRBJ1-1,-,TRBV12-3/TRBV12-4,-,TGTGCCAGCAGTTCCAAGCCTCAGGGGAACACTGAAGCTTTCTTT,CASSSKPQGNTEAFF
TRBJ1-5,many,TRBV20-1,TRBD1,TGCAGTGCTAGCAGGGGACAGGGCGATCAGCCCCAGCATTTT,CSASRGQGDQPQHF
TRBJ2-3,many,TRBV7-2,-,TGTGCCAGCAGCTTACGGGGCGGAGGGGAAGGTACGCAGTATTTT,CASSLRGGGEGTQYF
TRBJ1-5,many,TRBV19,TRBD1,TGTGCCAGTAGTATAGATCCATCCCCGGGACAGGGGGGCAATCAGCCCCAGCATTTT,CASSIDPSPGQGGNQPQHF
TRBJ2-2,-,TRBV28,TRBD2,TGTGCCAGCCGGACTAGCAGCTTGGGCGGGGAGCTGTTTTTT,CASRTSSLGGELFF
TRBJ2-4,-,TRBV11-2,-,TGTGCCAGCAGCTTAGAGACCCTAGCCAAAAACATTCAGTACTTC,CASSLETLAKNIQYF
TRBJ2-5,-,TRBV11-2,-,TGTGCCAGCAGCTTAGGATATAAAGGCGGGCAAGAGACCCAGTACTTC,CASSLGYKGGQETQYF
TRBJ1-2,few,TRBV30,-,TGTGCCTGGAGTGTACTCCAAACAGGGCCATGGGTCAGCGGGCTAGATGGCTACACCTTC,CAWSVLQTGPWVSGLDGYTF
TRBJ1-5,many,TRBV13,-,TGTGCCAGCAGCTTATCGTATCAGCCCCAGCATTTT,CASSLSYQPQHF
TRBJ1-1,many,TRBV18,TRBD1,TGTGCCAGCTCACTTCAGGGGGCCATGAACACTGAAGCTTTCTTT,CASSLQGAMNTEAFF
TRBJ2-1,-,TRBV4-2,TRBD2,TGTGCCAGCAGCCAAGGTGGGGGGGCCTACAATGAGCAGTTCTTC,CASSQGGGAYNEQFF
TRBJ1-2,few,TRBV5-1,TRBD1,TGCGCCAGCAGCTACCAGACAGGGGGCGCCTATGGCTACACCTTC,CASSYQTGGAYGYTF
TRBJ1-5,-,TRBV25-1,-,TGTGCCAGCAGTGAATATATTAGGGCTCAGCCCCAGCATTTT,CASSEYIRAQPQHF
TRBJ2-3,many,TRBV5-4,-,TGTGCCAGCAGCACCGGGGGGCTAGCGGTGAGCACAGATACGCAGTATTTT,CASSTGGLAVSTDTQYF
TRBJ2-3,many,TRBV19,TRBD2,TGTGCCAGTACCGAGGGGCTAGCGGCTAGCACAGATACGCAGTATTTT,CASTEGLAASTDTQYF